Following are 24 T cell receptor beta chains from one sample sequenced in a study of post-analysis software for immune sequencing data. Study-level findings and limits: In patients, TRBV5-6, TRBV5-1 and TRBV20-1 belonged to five or six TRBV segments found more frequently than in controls.

TCR beta cDNA libraries included unique molecular identifiers. A single record per CDR3 protein comes from TCRdb applying MiXCR to the PCR reads. This sample yields around 440,000 distinct CDR3 sequences, of which under 55% are seen a single time; around an eighth belongs to the top ten. The antigens these receptors bind are not known. The specimen was blood. These receptors were obtained from a girl between 10 and 17 years old with multiple sclerosis.

The chain employs TRBV29-1 and TRBJ1-2; D may be TRBD1 (6 bases). CDR3 length equals 12 residues. CDR1 and CDR2 from the germline V gene are SQVTM and ANQGSEA. The V gene lost 0 bases and the J gene lost 6 bases, with 8 bases spanning the gap. DNA for the CDR3: TGCAGCGTTGAAGATCAGGGGAATGGCTACACCTTC. This encodes CSVEDQGNGYTF.

This clonotype was recorded at least ten times. CDR3 DNA: TGTGCCATCAGGGACAGGGGGTCTGAAGCTTTCTTT. It translates to CAIRDRGSEAFF. The V gene is TRBV10-3, the J gene TRBJ1-1, with 10 positions matching TRBD1. CDR1 and CDR2 (germline): ENHRY, SYGVKD. This CDR3 spans 12 amino acids. Trimming at V came to 6 bases and at J to 6 bases, leaving 1 base not matched to a gene.

This clonotype appeared many times. CDR3 loop: CASERAGSEQYF. CDR3 nucleotides: TGTGCTAGTGAGCGGGCTGGATCCGAGCAGTACTTC. This chain connects TRBV12-5 to TRBJ2-7; perhaps TRBD2 as D (6 bases). Germline CDR1 LGHNT, CDR2 FRNRAP. V was cut by 7 bases and J by 6 bases, with 13 bases left in between. CDR3 length equals 12 residues.

The rearrangement joins TRBV3-1 to TRBJ2-7; tentative D call: TRBD2 (6 bases). Per the germline V gene, CDR1 is LGHDT and CDR2 is YNNKEL (reference sequence). This CDR3 region has 17 residues. V lost 4 bases, J lost 5 bases, and 24 bases lay in between. This CDR3 is CASSRLRVTGDGDEQYF. CDR3 DNA sequence: TGTGCCAGCAGCCGCCTCAGGGTTACGGGAGACGGGGACGAGCAGTACTTC.

The chain carries TRBV15 and TRBJ1-1, with D unresolved. V lost 3 bases and J lost 0, with 11 bases in between. CDR1 and CDR2 from the germline V gene are LNHNV and YYDKDF (reference sequence). This CDR3 has 15 residues. The CDR3 loop reads CATSSGQPMNTEAFF. The CDR3 region has the DNA TGTGCCACCAGCAGTGGGCAGCCCATGAACACTGAAGCTTTCTTT.

The genes are TRBV27 and TRBJ2-6; 7 bases map to TRBD1. CDR3 size: 14 residues. The germline V gene encodes CDR1 MNHEY and CDR2 SMNVEV (reference sequence). The J segment lost 3 bases and the V segment lost 6 bases, leaving 2 bases of the junction unmatched. The CDR3 DNA reads as TGTGCCAGCAGACGACAGGGTGGGGCCAACGTCCTGACTTTC. Its translation is CASRRQGGANVLTF.

CDR3: CSAQRQGEDTEAFF. CDR3 DNA: TGCAGTGCGCAGAGACAGGGGGAGGACACTGAAGCTTTCTTT. The J gene is TRBJ1-1, the V gene TRBV20-1, with TRBD1 matching 9 bases. Germline trimming cut 6 bases from V and 3 bases from J; bases unmatched to any gene: 8. This CDR3 has 14 amino acids. CDR1 is DFQATT, CDR2 SNEGSKA, per germline (reference sequence).

This chain uses TRBV27 with TRBJ2-1; the match to TRBD2 covers 9 bases. Trimming at V came to 2 bases and at J to 4 bases, leaving 9 bases not matched to a gene. Germline loops: CDR1 MNHEY, CDR2 SMNVEV (reference sequence). The CDR3 consists of 17 residues. The CDR3 sequence: CASSLVGGLANYNEQFF. The CDR3 DNA sequence: TGTGCCAGCAGTTTAGTTGGCGGACTAGCGAATTACAATGAGCAGTTCTTC.

The CDR3 DNA sequence: TGTGCCAGCAGCGGACCTCAAGGTAGCACAGATACGCAGTATTTT. This gives the protein CASSGPQGSTDTQYF. V gene TRBV12-3 or TRBV12-4 combines with J gene TRBJ2-3; D ambiguous. V was shortened by 6 bases and J by 0 bases, with 13 bases between the two germline ends. The CDR3 contains 15 residues.

A few counts support this clonotype. The genes are TRBV2 and TRBJ2-1, with 7 bases matching TRBD1. The length of the CDR3 is 13 residues. J lost 10 bases, V lost 6 bases, and 9 bases had no gene match. Germline V lookup: CDR1 SNHLY, CDR2 FYNNEI. The CDR3: CASRVDREYEQFF. The CDR3 coding sequence is TGTGCCAGCAGGGTCGACAGGGAGTACGAGCAGTTCTTC.

This rearrangement joins TRBV5-4 to TRBJ2-3; tentatively, D is TRBD1 (7 bases). The V end lost 4 bases, the J end lost 5 bases, and 14 bases lay between the germline ends. The CDR3 is 14 residues long. Germline V gene lookup returns CDR1 SGHNT and CDR2 YYREEE (reference sequence). CDR3 nucleotide sequence: TGTGCCAGCAGCGGACTACAGGGGAAAGATACGCAGTATTTT. Translating gives CASSGLQGKDTQYF. Full variable domain (missing parts from reference TRBV5-4 and TRBJ2-3): ETGVTQSPTHLIKTRGQQVTLRCSSQSGHNTVSWYQQALGQGPQFIFQYYREEENGRGNFPPRFSGLQFPNYSSELNVNALELDDSALYLCASSGLQGKDTQYFGPGTRLTVL.

V gene TRBV27 combines with J gene TRBJ2-1; no definite D call. V lost 7 bases, J lost 0 bases, and 7 bases lay in between. The CDR3 runs 13 residues. The germline V gene has CDR1 MNHEY and CDR2 SMNVEV (reference sequence). DNA of the CDR3: TGTGCCAGCAAAAGGGCCTCCTACAATGAGCAGTTCTTC. It is translated as CASKRASYNEQFF.

The rearrangement uses TRBV12-3 or TRBV12-4 and TRBJ2-3; D perhaps matches TRBD2 (5 bases). V lost 3 bases and J lost 3, with 13 bases in between. The CDR3 sequence is 15 residues long. This chain's CDR3 is CASSLEAPGTDTQYF. The CDR3 DNA reads as TGTGCCAGCAGTTTGGAGGCCCCTGGAACAGATACGCAGTATTTT.

This clonotype was counted once. The chain couples TRBV5-6 to TRBJ2-7; D gene uncertain. The germline CDR1 and CDR2 sequences are SGHDT and YYEEEE. The ends were cut back, 0 bases at V and 6 bases at J, with 10 bases in the middle. The CDR3 length is 13 residues. CDR3 DNA sequence: TGTGCCAGCAGCTTGGCCCGGGTTAGCGAGCAGTACTTC. Translated, it gives CASSLARVSEQYF.

The gene calls are TRBV29-1 and TRBJ2-1; D not certain. The germline gives CDR1 SQVTM, CDR2 ANQGSEA. The length of the CDR3 is 13 residues. V was cut by 2 bases and J by 10 bases, with 15 bases left in between. As DNA, the CDR3 is TGCAGCGTTGAATTGGACGGGCTTCCCGAGCAGTTCTTC. Encoded protein: CSVELDGLPEQFF.

This clonotype showed up just a few times. This chain uses TRBV5-1 with TRBJ2-1, with a possible D match to TRBD2 (5 bases). The V gene lost 2 bases and the J gene lost 5 bases, with 14 bases spanning the gap. CDR3 size: 15 residues. The V gene's germline CDR1 is SGHRS and CDR2 YFSETQ. The CDR3 loop reads CASSFSSSTDNEQFF. Written as DNA, the CDR3 is TGCGCCAGCAGCTTCTCTAGCTCGACCGACAATGAGCAGTTCTTC.

This clonotype was seen a few times. Here the CDR3 DNA reads TGTGCCAGCAGCTCCCGGGCCCAAACTAGCGGGGCCTACAATGAGCAGTTCTTC. Translated: CASSSRAQTSGAYNEQFF. V is TRBV3-1 and J is TRBJ2-1, with 10 bases matching TRBD2. CDR1 is LGHDT, CDR2 YNNKEL, per germline (reference sequence). After removal of 5 bases from V and 2 bases from J, the junction contained 12 bases not matched to a gene. The CDR3 consists of 18 residues.

The chain carries TRBV6-1 and TRBJ2-7, with a tentative D call TRBD1 (5 bases). The length of the CDR3 is 11 residues. Germline values: CDR1 MNHNS, CDR2 SASEGT. Trimming took off 10 bases at V and 4 bases at J, with 11 bases between the two ends. CDR3 region: CAISDKYEQYF. CDR3 sequence (DNA): TGTGCCATATCGGACAAATACGAGCAGTACTTC.

In the case of this clonotype: An end of the junction does not agree with germline; a read error may underlie this. The chain uses TRBV5-1 and TRBJ2-5; 8 bases are shared with TRBD2. With the DNA end fitting TRBJ2-7 better, the J assignment may be wrong. This CDR3 contains 16 residues. From germline, CDR1 is SGHRS and CDR2 YFSETQ. The CDR3 DNA follows: TGCGCCAGCAGCTTGGAACTAGCGGAGACTTCCTCCGAGCAGTACTTC. This encodes CASSLELAETSSEQYF.

The V call is TRBV9, the J call TRBJ2-1; weak D call: TRBD2 (6 bases). V was cut by 0 bases and J by 8 bases, with 15 bases left in between. The CDR3 runs to 15 residues. The V gene's germline CDR1 is SGDLS and CDR2 YYNGEE. The CDR3 sequence: CASSVGPGDLDEQFF. The CDR3 bases are TGTGCCAGCAGCGTAGGTCCGGGAGACTTGGATGAGCAGTTCTTC.

The J gene is TRBJ2-5, the V gene TRBV14, with D perhaps being TRBD1 or TRBD2 (5 bases each). Germline CDR1 reads SGHDN; CDR2 reads FVKESK. The length of the CDR3 is 13 residues. V was clipped by 1 base and J by 6 bases, with 9 bases between them. In DNA, the CDR3 is TGTGCCAGCAGCCAAGGGCAGGGACAGACCCAGTACTTC. Its translation is CASSQGQGQTQYF.

There are a few counts of this clonotype. The chain has TRBV6-1 and TRBJ2-5, with D possibly called TRBD1 or TRBD2 (6 bases each). The V gene's germline CDR1 is MNHNS and CDR2 SASEGT. This CDR3 is built from 17 residues. The germline V and J ends were trimmed by 1 base and 4 bases, with 19 bases remaining between them. The CDR3 loop reads CASSEGVLGGRGETQYF. The CDR3 nucleotides are TGTGCCAGCAGTGAAGGTGTCCTCGGGGGCCGGGGAGAGACCCAGTACTTC.

This clonotype was found a few times. The genes are TRBV11-2 and TRBJ2-1, with 7 bases identical to TRBD1. Trimming at V came to 4 bases and at J to 5 bases, leaving 2 bases not matched to a gene. CDR3 length: 13 amino acids. CDR1 and CDR2 (germline): SGHAT, FQNNGV. The CDR3: CASSYDRDNEQFF. CDR3 nucleotides: TGTGCCAGCAGCTACGACAGGGACAATGAGCAGTTCTTC.

This clonotype came up many times. The rearrangement joins TRBV28 to TRBJ2-7; 8 nucleotides align to TRBD1. The junction had 20 bases not matched to a gene; V was cut back by 4 bases and J by 6 bases. Germline assignment: CDR1 MDHEN and CDR2 SYDVKM. The CDR3 has 18 residues. The chain's CDR3 is CASSSNSDREFSHSEQYF. The DNA for the CDR3 is TGTGCCAGCAGTTCCAACTCGGACAGGGAGTTTAGTCACTCCGAGCAGTACTTC.